This is a list of T cell receptor beta chains from one sample in a study of vaccination effects on CD4 cells after COVID-19. Libraries were prepared by immunoSEQ multiplex PCR; TCRdb keeps only in-frame clonotypes and omits some of them. The data show 15,000 or so clones, with 80% seen just once and over 15% held by the top ten. These receptors have no identified antigens. Material: CD4+ T cells from PBMCs cultured with SARS-CoV-2 spike peptides, obtained after COVID-19 vaccination. The receptors were sampled from a human donor who had a prior SARS-CoV-2 infection. Both conserved end residues are part of each CDR3. The D gene is left open where the match is weak. Expanded clones are given a class, and other clones once, few, many or no size at all.

D: -
V: TRBV5-1
J: TRBJ1-2
size: once
DNA: TGCGCCAGCACCTCAGGGGTTGGCTATGGCTACACCTTC
CDR3: CASTSGVGYGYTF

D: -
V: TRBV27
J: TRBJ2-2
size: few
DNA: TGTGCCAGCAGTTTATTTCAGCCACGGAACACCGGGGAGCTGTTTTTT
CDR3: CASSLFQPRNTGELFF

D: -
V: TRBV6-6
J: TRBJ1-1
size: -
DNA: TGTGCCAGCATAGGTCGACAGGAAGGGAACACTGAAGCTTTCTTT
CDR3: CASIGRQEGNTEAFF

D: -
V: TRBV30
J: TRBJ1-5
size: -
DNA: TGTGCCTGGAGTGTTGGGACTCAGCCCCAGCATTTT
CDR3: CAWSVGTQPQHF

D: -
V: TRBV4-2
J: TRBJ2-5
size: -
DNA: TGTGCCAGCAGCCAAAAGGAGACCCAGTACTTC
CDR3: CASSQKETQYF

D: -
V: TRBV10-3
J: TRBJ1-1
size: -
DNA: TGTGCCATCGGGTCGACAGGTGGGAACACTGAAGCTTTCTTT
CDR3: CAIGSTGGNTEAFF

D: -
V: TRBV30
J: TRBJ2-7
size: -
DNA: TGTGCCTGGAGGCCTCCGGGATCTTTCTACGAGCAGTACTTC
CDR3: CAWRPPGSFYEQYF

D: -
V: TRBV5-4
J: TRBJ2-1
size: -
DNA: TGTGCCGCGGCGTGGGGAAATGAGCAGTTCTTC
CDR3: CAAAWGNEQFF

D: TRBD2
V: TRBV11-3
J: TRBJ2-1
size: -
DNA: TGTGCCAGCAGCCCCGGGGGACTAGCGGGAGTTCATGAGCAGTTCTTC
CDR3: CASSPGGLAGVHEQFF

D: TRBD2
V: TRBV19
J: TRBJ2-1
size: -
DNA: TGTGCCAGTAGTCCCGTAGCGGGAACGGGCAATGAGCAGTTCTTC
CDR3: CASSPVAGTGNEQFF

D: TRBD2
V: TRBV5-4
J: TRBJ2-1
size: -
DNA: TGTGCCAGCAGCTTGGGCAGCGGGAGTAATGAGCAGTTCTTC
CDR3: CASSLGSGSNEQFF

D: -
V: TRBV30
J: TRBJ2-6
size: -
DNA: TGTGCCTGGAATATGGTATCTGGGGCCAACGTCCTGACTTTC
CDR3: CAWNMVSGANVLTF

D: TRBD2
V: TRBV7-9
J: TRBJ2-3
size: -
DNA: TGTGCCAGCAGCTTGGGTAGCGGGGGTGCAGATACGCAGTATTTT
CDR3: CASSLGSGGADTQYF

D: TRBD2
V: TRBV7-9
J: TRBJ2-3
size: -
DNA: TGTGCCAGCAGCCCATGGACTAGCGGGGGGGCCTGGGGAGATACGCAGTATTTT
CDR3: CASSPWTSGGAWGDTQYF

D: -
V: TRBV18
J: TRBJ2-7
size: once
DNA: TGTGCCAGCTCACCACCGGCCCCCAGGGGAGGCGACGAGCAGTACTTC
CDR3: CASSPPAPRGGDEQYF

D: -
V: TRBV5-6
J: TRBJ2-5
size: -
DNA: TGTGCCAGCAGCTTTCGATCCGGGGCCTACCAAGAGACCCAGTACTTC
CDR3: CASSFRSGAYQETQYF

D: -
V: TRBV5-1
J: TRBJ1-4
size: -
DNA: TGCGCCAGCAGCTTGGCCACGGGGGGCGTTAATGAAAAACTGTTTTTT
CDR3: CASSLATGGVNEKLFF

D: -
V: TRBV5-1
J: TRBJ1-1
size: -
DNA: TGCGCCAGCAGCTTTAGTAGTCCGAACACTGAAGCTTTCTTT
CDR3: CASSFSSPNTEAFF

D: -
V: TRBV20-1
J: TRBJ1-2
size: -
DNA: TGCAGTGCTTTTGACGGCTATGGCTACACCTTC
CDR3: CSAFDGYGYTF

D: TRBD1
V: TRBV5-1
J: TRBJ2-2
size: once
DNA: TGCGCCAGCAGCGCCCGGGACAGGGACGGCGGGGAGCTGTTTTTT
CDR3: CASSARDRDGGELFF

D: -
V: TRBV19
J: TRBJ2-3
size: medium-sized
DNA: TGTGCCAGTAGTAATCTAGTGACAGATACGCAGTATTTT
CDR3: CASSNLVTDTQYF

D: -
V: TRBV18
J: TRBJ2-1
size: -
DNA: TGTGCCAGCTCACAAAGCTCCTACAATGAGCAGTTCTTC
CDR3: CASSQSSYNEQFF

D: -
V: TRBV2
J: TRBJ1-4
size: -
DNA: TGTGCCAGCAACGTTTTGGGGGAAGGGCAAGCCGGGACTAATGAAAAACTGTTTTTT
CDR3: CASNVLGEGQAGTNEKLFF

D: -
V: TRBV27
J: TRBJ2-5
size: -
DNA: TGTGCCAGCAGTTTGGGTCCCAAAGAGACCCAGTACTTC
CDR3: CASSLGPKETQYF

D: -
V: TRBV9
J: TRBJ2-1
size: -
DNA: TGTGCCAGCAGCGTAGCAGGGTTGCATGAGCAGTTCTTC
CDR3: CASSVAGLHEQFF

D: -
V: TRBV3-1/TRBV3-2
J: TRBJ1-5
size: few
DNA: TGTGCCAGCAGCCAAAGCAGGAATAGCAATCAGCCCCAGCATTTT
CDR3: CASSQSRNSNQPQHF

D: TRBD2
V: TRBV27
J: TRBJ2-1
size: -
DNA: TGTGCCAGCAGGGCGACTAGCGGGGGGGCCTGGGAGCAGTTCTTC
CDR3: CASRATSGGAWEQFF

D: -
V: TRBV11-2
J: TRBJ1-3
size: -
DNA: TGTGCCAGCAGCTTGGAAACGGGTCGGGGAAACACCATATATTTT
CDR3: CASSLETGRGNTIYF

D: -
V: TRBV6-4
J: TRBJ2-1
size: -
DNA: TGTGCCAGCAGTGACTCAGGGACCCCGCTCAGTGAGCAGTTCTTC
CDR3: CASSDSGTPLSEQFF

D: -
V: TRBV7-2
J: TRBJ1-1
size: -
DNA: TGTGCCAGCAGCGCTTTCCCCCGGGGGATGAGGACTGAAGCTTTCTTT
CDR3: CASSAFPRGMRTEAFF

D: TRBD2
V: TRBV2
J: TRBJ2-7
size: -
DNA: TGTGCCAGCAGGAATCTTCAGCGGGAGTTTTACGAGCAGTACTTC
CDR3: CASRNLQREFYEQYF

D: TRBD2
V: TRBV5-1
J: TRBJ2-7
size: once
DNA: TGCGCCAGCAGCATAGCGGGCGCTGCCTACGAGCAGTACTTC
CDR3: CASSIAGAAYEQYF

D: TRBD2
V: TRBV7-2
J: TRBJ2-7
size: -
DNA: TGTGCCAGCAGCTTCGGCGGGAGTGGCCGATGGTTGGACTTC
CDR3: CASSFGGSGRWLDF

D: -
V: TRBV7-2
J: TRBJ1-1
size: -
DNA: TGTGCCAGCAGCTCCAGGGGAGTAGGGACTGAAGCTTTCTTT
CDR3: CASSSRGVGTEAFF

D: TRBD1
V: TRBV5-1
J: TRBJ1-2
size: few
DNA: TGCGCCAGCAGCTCCGGACAGGGCGGCTATGGCTACACCTTC
CDR3: CASSSGQGGYGYTF